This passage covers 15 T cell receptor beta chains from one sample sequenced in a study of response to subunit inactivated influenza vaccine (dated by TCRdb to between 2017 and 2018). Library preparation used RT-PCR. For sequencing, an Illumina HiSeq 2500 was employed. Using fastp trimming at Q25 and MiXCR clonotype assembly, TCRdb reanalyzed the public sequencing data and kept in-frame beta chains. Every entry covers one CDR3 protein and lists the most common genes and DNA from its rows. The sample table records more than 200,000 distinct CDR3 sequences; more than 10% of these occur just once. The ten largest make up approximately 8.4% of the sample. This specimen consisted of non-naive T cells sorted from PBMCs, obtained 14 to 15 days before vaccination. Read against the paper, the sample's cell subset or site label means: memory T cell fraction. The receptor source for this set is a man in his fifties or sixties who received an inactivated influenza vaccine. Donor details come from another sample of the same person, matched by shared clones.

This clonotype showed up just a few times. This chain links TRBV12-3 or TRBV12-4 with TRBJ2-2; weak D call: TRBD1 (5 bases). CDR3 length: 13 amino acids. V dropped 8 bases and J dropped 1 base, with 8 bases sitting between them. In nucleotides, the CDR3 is TGTGCCAGCCTGGGGCTGAACACCGGGGAGCTGTTTTTT. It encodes CASLGLNTGELFF.

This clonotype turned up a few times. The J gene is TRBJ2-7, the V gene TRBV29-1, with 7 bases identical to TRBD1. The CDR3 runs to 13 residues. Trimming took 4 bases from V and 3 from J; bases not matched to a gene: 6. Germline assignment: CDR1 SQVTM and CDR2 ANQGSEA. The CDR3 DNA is TGCAGCGTTGCGACAGGGTCTCGCTACGAGCAGTACTTC. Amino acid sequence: CSVATGSRYEQYF.

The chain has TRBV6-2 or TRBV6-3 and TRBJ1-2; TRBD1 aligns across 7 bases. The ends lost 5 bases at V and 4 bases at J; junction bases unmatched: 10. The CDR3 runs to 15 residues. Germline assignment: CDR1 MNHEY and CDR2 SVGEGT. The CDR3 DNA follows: TGTGCCAGCAGTCTGGGCGGGACAGCGATCTATGGCTACACCTTC. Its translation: CASSLGGTAIYGYTF.

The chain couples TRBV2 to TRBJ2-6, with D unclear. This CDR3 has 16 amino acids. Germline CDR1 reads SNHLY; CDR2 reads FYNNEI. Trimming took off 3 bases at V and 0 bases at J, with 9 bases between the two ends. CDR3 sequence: CASSDSTRSGANVLTF. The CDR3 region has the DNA TGTGCCAGCAGTGATTCCACCCGCTCTGGGGCCAACGTCCTGACTTTC.

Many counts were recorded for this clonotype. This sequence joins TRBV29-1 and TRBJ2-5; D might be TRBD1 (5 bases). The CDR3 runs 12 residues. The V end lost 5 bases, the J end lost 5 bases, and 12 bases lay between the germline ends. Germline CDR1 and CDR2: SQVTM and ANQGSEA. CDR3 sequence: CSVWWGSETQYF. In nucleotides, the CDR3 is TGCAGCGTTTGGTGGGGCTCGGAGACCCAGTACTTC.

The CDR3 loop is CASSQGMATSGGIYNEQFF. CDR3 DNA: TGCGCCAGCAGCCAGGGGATGGCTACTAGCGGGGGAATTTACAATGAGCAGTTCTTC. The V gene is TRBV4-3, the J gene TRBJ2-1; 11 bases agree with TRBD2. CDR1 and CDR2 from the germline V gene are LGHNA and YSLEER. The CDR3 has 19 residues. Trimming removed 3 bases from V and 4 bases from J; junction bases left unmatched: 14.

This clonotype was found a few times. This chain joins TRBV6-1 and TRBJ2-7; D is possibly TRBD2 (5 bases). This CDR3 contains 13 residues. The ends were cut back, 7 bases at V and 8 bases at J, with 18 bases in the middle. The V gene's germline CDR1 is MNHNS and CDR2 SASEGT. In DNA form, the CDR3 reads TGTGCCAGCACCGAGGACGTTACGGGGAAGCAGTACTTC. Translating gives CASTEDVTGKQYF.

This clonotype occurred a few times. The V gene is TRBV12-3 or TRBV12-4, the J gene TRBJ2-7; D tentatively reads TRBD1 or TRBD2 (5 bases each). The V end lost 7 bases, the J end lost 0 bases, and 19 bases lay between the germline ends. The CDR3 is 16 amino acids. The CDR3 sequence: CASNVRGYGSSYEQYF. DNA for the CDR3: TGTGCCAGCAACGTTAGGGGATATGGGAGCTCCTACGAGCAGTACTTC.

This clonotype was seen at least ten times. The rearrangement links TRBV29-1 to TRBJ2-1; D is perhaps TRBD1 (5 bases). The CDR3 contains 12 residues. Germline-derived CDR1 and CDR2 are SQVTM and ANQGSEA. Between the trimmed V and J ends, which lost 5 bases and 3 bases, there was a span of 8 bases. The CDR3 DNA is TGCAGCGTTTACAGGTACTACAATGAGCAGTTCTTC. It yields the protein CSVYRYYNEQFF.

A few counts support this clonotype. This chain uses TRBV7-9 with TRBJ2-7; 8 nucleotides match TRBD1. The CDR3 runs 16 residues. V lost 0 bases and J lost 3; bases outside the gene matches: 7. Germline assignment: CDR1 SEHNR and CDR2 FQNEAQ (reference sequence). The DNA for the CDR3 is TGTGCCAGCAGCTTAGCAAGCGGACAGGGCGTCTACGAGCAGTACTTC. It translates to CASSLASGQGVYEQYF.

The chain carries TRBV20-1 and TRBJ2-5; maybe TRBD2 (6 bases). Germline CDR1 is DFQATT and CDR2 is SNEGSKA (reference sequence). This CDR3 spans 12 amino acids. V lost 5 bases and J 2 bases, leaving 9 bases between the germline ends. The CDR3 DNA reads TGCAGTGCTCGGGAGATACAAGAGACCCAGTACTTC. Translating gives CSAREIQETQYF.

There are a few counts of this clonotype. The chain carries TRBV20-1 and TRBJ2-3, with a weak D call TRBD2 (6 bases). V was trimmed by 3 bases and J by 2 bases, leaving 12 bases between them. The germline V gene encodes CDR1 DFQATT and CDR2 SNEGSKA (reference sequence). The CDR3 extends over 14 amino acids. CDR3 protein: CSARAGRFTDTQYF. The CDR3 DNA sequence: TGCAGTGCTAGGGCGGGGAGATTCACAGATACGCAGTATTTT.

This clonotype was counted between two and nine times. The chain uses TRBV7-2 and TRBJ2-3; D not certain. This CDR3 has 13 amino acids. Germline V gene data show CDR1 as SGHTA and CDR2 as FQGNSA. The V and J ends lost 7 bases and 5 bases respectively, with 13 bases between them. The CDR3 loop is CASTLDLGDTQYF. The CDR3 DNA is TGTGCCAGCACCCTCGACCTGGGAGATACGCAGTATTTT.

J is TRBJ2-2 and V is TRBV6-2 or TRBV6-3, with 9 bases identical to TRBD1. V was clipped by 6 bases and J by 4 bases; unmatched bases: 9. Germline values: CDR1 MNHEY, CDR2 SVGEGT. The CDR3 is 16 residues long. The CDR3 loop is CASRAQGASGTGELFF. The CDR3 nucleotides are TGTGCCAGCAGAGCACAGGGGGCGAGTGGCACCGGGGAGCTGTTTTTT.

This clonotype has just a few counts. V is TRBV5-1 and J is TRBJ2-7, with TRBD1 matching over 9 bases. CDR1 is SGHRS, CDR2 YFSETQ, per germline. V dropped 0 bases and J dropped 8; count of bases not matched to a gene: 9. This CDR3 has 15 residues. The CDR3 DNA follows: TGCGCCAGCAGCTTGGCCGGGACAGGGAAAGGAAAGCAGTACTTC. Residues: CASSLAGTGKGKQYF.